Following are 25 T cell receptor beta chains from one sample sequenced in a study of blood T cell repertoires in COVID-19. Data came from immunoSEQ multiplex PCR; TCRdb stores just in-frame clones and leaves some out. Of fewer than 55,000 clones in the sample, roughly 79% were seen once. Sample: peripheral blood. These receptors all come from a woman of 80 years or more with COVID-19, enrolled during active disease.

The V and J genes are TRBV6-1 and TRBJ1-3; D perhaps matches TRBD1 (5 bases). V was cut by 3 bases and J by 4 bases, with 13 bases left in between. The CDR3 extends over 15 amino acids. Per germline, CDR1 MNHNS and CDR2 SASEGT. The CDR3 DNA is TGTGCCAGCAGTGAGGCCGACAGAGCAGGAAACACCATATATTTT. It yields the protein CASSEADRAGNTIYF.

This clone was seen once. J is TRBJ1-3 and V is TRBV27; D unclear. Between the trimmed V and J ends, which lost 4 bases and 0 bases, there was a span of 7 bases. The CDR3 totals 14 residues. Germline-derived CDR1 and CDR2 are MNHEY and SMNVEV (reference sequence). Here the CDR3 DNA reads TGTGCCAGCAGTTCGGGGTTCTCTGGAAACACCATATATTTT. Protein sequence: CASSSGFSGNTIYF.

This rearrangement joins TRBV2 to TRBJ2-1, with 14 nucleotides matching TRBD2. V lost 4 bases, J lost 1 base, and 6 bases stayed unmatched. The CDR3 has 18 amino acids. Germline loops: CDR1 SNHLY, CDR2 FYNNEI. DNA of the CDR3: TGTGCCAGCAGTGGACTAGCGGGAGGGCCAGCTTCCTACAATGAGCAGTTCTTC. It specifies CASSGLAGGPASYNEQFF.

The chain joins TRBV18 to TRBJ2-5; D ambiguous. This CDR3 region has 12 residues. Germline V gives CDR1 KGHSH, CDR2 LQKENI. Trimming left V 6 bases short and J 3 bases short, with 8 bases between. DNA for the CDR3: TGTGCCAGCTCGGCGGCCAAAGAGACCCAGTACTTC. Translated, it gives CASSAAKETQYF.

J is TRBJ1-2 and V is TRBV20-1; unclear D gene. The V gene's germline CDR1 is DFQATT and CDR2 SNEGSKA (reference sequence). CDR3 length: 11 residues. V was shortened by 5 bases and J by 1 base, with 5 bases between the two germline ends. The CDR3 loop is CSAYNNYGYTF. CDR3 DNA sequence: TGCAGTGCTTATAATAACTATGGCTACACCTTC.

For the CDR3, the DNA is TGCGCCAGCAGCTTGGCGAGGCAGGGGATGACAAACACTGAAGCTTTCTTT. Its translation is CASSLARQGMTNTEAFF. The rearrangement uses TRBV5-1 and TRBJ1-1; a weak D match, TRBD1 (6 bases). With 0 bases removed from V and 2 bases from J, the gap between germline ends came to 17 bases. The germline CDR1 and CDR2 sequences are SGHRS and YFSETQ. This CDR3 has 17 residues.

With respect to this clone: Other DNA sequences of this sample code for an identical CDR3. The chain employs TRBV3-1 (or the pseudogene TRBV3-2) and TRBJ2-7; 11 bases are a match to TRBD2. Germline loops: CDR1 LGHDT, CDR2 YNNKEL (reference sequence). The CDR3 is 15 residues long. V shed 2 bases and J 1 base; nucleotides not matched to a gene: 1. The CDR3 nucleotides are TGTGCCAGCAGCCAAACTAGCGGGAGATCCTACGAGCAGTACTTC. As protein: CASSQTSGRSYEQYF.

The chain carries TRBV25-1 and TRBJ2-1, with D tentatively TRBD2 (6 bases). CDR1 and CDR2 (germline): MGHDK, SYGVNS. The CDR3 has 18 amino acids. Trimming took off 6 bases at V and 6 bases at J, with 27 bases between the two ends. The CDR3, as DNA: TGTGCCAGCAGGGAGGGTCTCCCCTACTCGGTATCGGCCAATGAGCAGTTCTTC. Its translation: CASREGLPYSVSANEQFF.

This clone was picked up many times. This chain uses TRBV4-2 with TRBJ1-1, with 7 nucleotides matching TRBD1. Germline CDR1 reads LGHNA; CDR2 reads YNFKEQ. V lost 0 bases and J lost 1; bases outside the gene matches: 2. This CDR3 is 15 amino acids long. CDR3 in DNA: TGTGCCAGCAGCCAAGACGGACAGGAGAACACTGAAGCTTTCTTT. Residues: CASSQDGQENTEAFF.

This sequence joins TRBV14 and TRBJ2-7; no clear D. CDR3 size: 17 residues. The germline V gene has CDR1 SGHDN and CDR2 FVKESK. Trimming cost V 1 base and J 1 base, with 17 bases left between them. CDR3 in amino acids: CASSQVPLTQKSYEQYF. CDR3 in DNA: TGTGCCAGCAGCCAAGTCCCTTTAACACAGAAGTCCTACGAGCAGTACTTC.

In this sample, this clone turned up a few times. The chain uses TRBV7-3 and TRBJ2-7, with 7 bases identical to TRBD2. V gave up 5 bases and J gave up 3 bases; unmatched junction bases: 19. CDR3 length: 18 residues. Germline values: CDR1 SGHTA, CDR2 FQGTGA. This CDR3 is CASSPQEYTRGGFYEQYF. The CDR3 coding sequence is TGTGCCAGCAGCCCCCAAGAGTATACTCGCGGGGGTTTCTACGAGCAGTACTTC.

The V and J genes are TRBV4-1 and TRBJ2-7; D gene unclear. This CDR3 contains 13 residues. The ends were cut back, 5 bases at V and 4 bases at J, with 12 bases in the middle. Germline assignment: CDR1 MGHRA and CDR2 YSYEKL. The CDR3 here is CASSEERWYEQYF. The CDR3 nucleotides read TGCGCCAGCAGCGAGGAAAGGTGGTACGAGCAGTACTTC.

The chain combines TRBV5-1 with TRBJ1-1, with TRBD1 identical over 8 bases. Germline lookup yields CDR1 SGHRS and CDR2 YFSETQ. After removal of 0 bases from V and 6 bases from J, the junction contained 10 bases not matched to a gene. This CDR3 has 16 residues. The DNA of the CDR3 is TGCGCCAGCAGCTTGGGGCAGGGGGCAGTCTTTTCTGAAGCTTTCTTT. It is translated as CASSLGQGAVFSEAFF. The variable domain in full, completed from reference TRBV5-1 and TRBJ1-1, reads KAGVTQTPRYLIKTRGQQVTLSCSPISGHRSVSWYQQTPGQGLQFLFEYFSETQRNKGNFPGRFSGRQFSNSRSEMNVSTLELGDSALYLCASSLGQGAVFSEAFFGQGTRLTVV.

The genes are TRBV6-5 and TRBJ2-1; the match to TRBD2 covers 10 bases. The germline V gene has CDR1 MNHEY and CDR2 SVGAGI. V trimming: 6 bases; J trimming: 5 bases; junction bases outside the gene matches: 7. The CDR3 consists of 15 residues. CDR3 sequence: CASSTKSGRDNEQFF. CDR3 DNA: TGTGCCAGCAGCACTAAAAGCGGGAGGGACAATGAGCAGTTCTTC.

This clone was observed a handful of times. The rearrangement joins TRBV2 to TRBJ1-2, with 7 bases lining up with TRBD1. Germline trimming cut 5 bases from V and 4 bases from J; bases unmatched to any gene: 4. Germline assignment: CDR1 SNHLY and CDR2 FYNNEI. The CDR3 length is 13 residues. The CDR3 loop is CASSLDRVYGYTF. The CDR3 DNA reads TGTGCCAGCAGTTTAGACAGGGTCTATGGCTACACCTTC.

The chain employs TRBV30 and TRBJ1-4; D unclear. The germline V and J ends were trimmed by 3 bases and 0 bases, with 11 bases remaining between them. Germline V gives CDR1 GTSNPN, CDR2 SVGIG (reference sequence). This CDR3 spans 15 amino acids. In nucleotides, the CDR3 is TGTGCCTGGAGAGCCCGCGCATCAACTAATGAAAAACTGTTTTTT. Translated, it gives CAWRARASTNEKLFF.

The chain joins TRBV5-5 to TRBJ2-7; the D is unclear. Germline assignment: CDR1 SGHKS and CDR2 YYEKEE (reference sequence). The V gene lost 0 bases and the J gene lost 1 base, with 8 bases spanning the gap. The CDR3 contains 14 residues. The CDR3 nucleotides read TGTGCCAGCAGCTTGGATGTCGGTTCCTACGAGCAGTACTTC. This encodes CASSLDVGSYEQYF.

The chain uses TRBV5-8 and TRBJ1-4; D is uncertain. Looked up from germline, CDR1 is SGHTS and CDR2 is YDEGEE. V was cut by 1 base and J by 7 bases, with 11 bases left in between. The length of the CDR3 is 14 residues. The CDR3 DNA sequence: TGTGCCAGCAGCTTGCCCGGGTTTGGTGAAAAACTGTTTTTT. It is translated as CASSLPGFGEKLFF.

This chain uses TRBV13 with TRBJ2-5; 12 bases fit TRBD2. V dropped 6 bases and J dropped 4; count of bases not matched to a gene: 12. CDR1 and CDR2 (germline): PRHDT, FYEKMQ (reference sequence). The length of the CDR3 is 17 residues. The CDR3 DNA reads TGTGCCAGCAGATCCCGACTAGCGGGAGACAGGCGAGAGACCCAGTACTTC. This translates into CASRSRLAGDRRETQYF.

This clone has a single count. The chain has TRBV28 and TRBJ1-4; D not certain. The CDR3 totals 14 residues. Germline assignment: CDR1 MDHEN and CDR2 SYDVKM. V dropped 5 bases and J dropped 2 bases, with 9 bases sitting between them. The CDR3 spells CASSRLTTNEKLFF. Written as DNA, the CDR3 is TGTGCCAGCAGTCGACTGACGACTAATGAAAAACTGTTTTTT. Full variable domain (rest looked up from reference TRBV28 and TRBJ1-4): DVKVTQSSRYLVKRTGEKVFLECVQDMDHENMFWYRQDPGLGLRLIYFSYDVKMKEKGDIPEGYSVSREKKERFSLILESASTNQTSMYLCASSRLTTNEKLFFGSGTQLSVL.

The V and J genes are TRBV7-6 and TRBJ1-4, with D possibly matching TRBD1 (6 bases). Trimming shortened V by 1 base and J by 4 bases, and 13 bases separated the two germline ends. The CDR3 contains 16 residues. From germline, CDR1 is SGHVS and CDR2 FNYEAQ. CDR3 loop: CASSLEPYRVNEKLFF. In nucleotides, the CDR3 is TGTGCCAGCAGCTTAGAACCGTACAGGGTTAATGAAAAACTGTTTTTT.

The rearrangement joins TRBV29-1 to TRBJ2-7, with 7 bases matching TRBD1. Germline V gives CDR1 SQVTM, CDR2 ANQGSEA. CDR3 length equals 11 residues. V shed 7 bases and J 6 bases; nucleotides not matched to a gene: 6. The CDR3 loop is CSGQGLGEQYF. The CDR3, as DNA: TGCAGCGGACAGGGTCTTGGCGAGCAGTACTTC.

The V gene is TRBV27, the J gene TRBJ2-7, with 8 nucleotides matching TRBD2. V was clipped by 3 bases and J by 7 bases; unmatched bases: 8. CDR3 length: 14 amino acids. The V gene's germline CDR1 is MNHEY and CDR2 SMNVEV (reference sequence). CDR3 DNA sequence: TGTGCCAGCAGTTTCAGCGGGAGCCTCTCAGAGCAGTACTTC. This sequence encodes CASSFSGSLSEQYF.

The chain couples TRBV4-1 to TRBJ2-7, with D tentatively TRBD1 (7 bases). Per the germline V gene, CDR1 is MGHRA and CDR2 is YSYEKL. This CDR3 is 14 amino acids long. Trimming stripped 4 bases from V and 1 base from J, with 11 bases between. The CDR3 DNA follows: TGCGCCAGCAGCCTGCGGGACAGATCCTACGAGCAGTACTTC. This encodes CASSLRDRSYEQYF.

This clone has only a few counts. The chain joins TRBV24-1 to TRBJ2-3; 10 bases align to TRBD2. This CDR3 is 17 amino acids long. Looked up from germline, CDR1 is KGHDR and CDR2 is SFDVKD. V lost 4 bases to trimming and J lost 4 bases; unmatched junction nucleotides: 10. This CDR3 reads CATSDSDLAGEADTQYF. Here the CDR3 DNA reads TGTGCCACCAGTGACTCGGATCTAGCGGGAGAGGCAGATACGCAGTATTTT.